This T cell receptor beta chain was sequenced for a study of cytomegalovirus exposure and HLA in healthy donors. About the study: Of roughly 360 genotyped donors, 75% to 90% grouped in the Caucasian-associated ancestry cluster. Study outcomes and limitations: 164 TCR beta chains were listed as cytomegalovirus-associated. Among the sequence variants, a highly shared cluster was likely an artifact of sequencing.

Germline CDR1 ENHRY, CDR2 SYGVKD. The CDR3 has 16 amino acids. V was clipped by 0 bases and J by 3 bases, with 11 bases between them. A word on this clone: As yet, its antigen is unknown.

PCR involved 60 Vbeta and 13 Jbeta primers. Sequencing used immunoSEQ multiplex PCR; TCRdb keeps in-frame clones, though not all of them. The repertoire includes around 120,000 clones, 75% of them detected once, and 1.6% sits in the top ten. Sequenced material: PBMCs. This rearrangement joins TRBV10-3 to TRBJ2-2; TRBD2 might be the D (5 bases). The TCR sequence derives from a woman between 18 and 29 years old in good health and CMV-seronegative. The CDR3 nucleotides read TGTGCCATCAGTGAGTCGGCTATGGGAGACACCGGGGAGCTGTTTTTT. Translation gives CAISESAMGDTGELFF.